The next 8 T cell receptor beta chains were all read from a single sample in a study of shared clonotypes between healthy human individuals. Generated by immunoSEQ multiplex PCR, the TCRdb table keeps only in-frame clones and is missing some. The table records roughly 2,300,000 clones, about nine tenths of them present only once. The sample comprised naive CD4+ T cells from PBMCs. The subset here: CD45RA+ positively selected. The origin of the receptors is a man between 18 and 29 years old in good health. Some clones in this sample may be carry-over from other donors' samples.

Only one count was recorded for this clone. V and J are TRBV5-1 and TRBJ2-7; D is undetermined. V was trimmed by 2 bases and J by 5 bases, leaving 14 bases between them. CDR3 length: 14 amino acids. Germline V gene lookup returns CDR1 SGHRS and CDR2 YFSETQ. The CDR3 coding sequence is TGCGCCAGCAGCTTAGACCGACAAGTTAACGAGCAGTACTTC. Its protein is CASSLDRQVNEQYF.

The chain joins TRBV6-1 to TRBJ1-5, with 8 bases lining up with TRBD1. V gave up 6 bases and J gave up 2 bases; unmatched junction bases: 6. This CDR3 is built from 15 residues. Germline CDR1 and CDR2: MNHNS and SASEGT. The CDR3: CASSPTGDGNQPQHF. CDR3 DNA sequence: TGTGCCAGCAGCCCGACAGGGGACGGCAATCAGCCCCAGCATTTT.

This clone appeared a few times. V and J are TRBV2 and TRBJ1-1; tentatively, D is TRBD1 (5 bases). This CDR3 region has 14 residues. Per germline, CDR1 SNHLY and CDR2 FYNNEI. The V and J ends lost 6 bases and 1 base respectively, with 12 bases between them. CDR3 sequence reads: CASSWGGPNTEAFF. Written as DNA, the CDR3 is TGTGCCAGCAGCTGGGGGGGACCGAACACTGAAGCTTTCTTT.

The V and J genes are TRBV7-9 and TRBJ2-7, with D possibly being TRBD2 (7 bases). CDR1 and CDR2 from the germline V gene are SEHNR and FQNEAQ (reference sequence). The V and J ends lost 5 bases and 4 bases respectively, with 18 bases between them. The CDR3 is 15 amino acids. CDR3 DNA sequence: TGTGCCAGCAGCCCCAGTCCCGAGGGGGGGTACGAGCAGTACTTC. Translated, it gives CASSPSPEGGYEQYF.

The gene calls are TRBV30 and TRBJ1-4; tentative D call: TRBD1 (5 bases). This CDR3 is built from 13 residues. Germline CDR1 reads GTSNPN; CDR2 reads SVGIG (reference sequence). V was shortened by 4 bases and J by 7 bases, with 13 bases between the two germline ends. CDR3 amino acids: CAWTFGGSEKLFF. The CDR3 nucleotides are TGTGCCTGGACCTTCGGGGGGTCTGAAAAACTGTTTTTT.

The rearrangement joins TRBV7-8 to TRBJ1-1; unclear D gene. V lost 5 bases and J 0 bases, leaving 10 bases between the germline ends. Per the germline V gene, CDR1 is SGHVS and CDR2 is FQNEAQ. CDR3 length: 14 amino acids. The chain's CDR3 is CASSQSRLNTEAFF. The CDR3 DNA is TGTGCCAGCAGCCAGTCCAGGCTGAACACTGAAGCTTTCTTT.

Only one count was recorded for this clone. This rearrangement joins TRBV7-2 to TRBJ2-1, with 8 bases matching TRBD2. Trimming removed 6 bases from V and 2 bases from J; junction bases left unmatched: 6. Germline lookup yields CDR1 SGHTA and CDR2 FQGNSA. This CDR3 spans 15 amino acids. The CDR3: CASSTTAGAYNEQFF. CDR3 nucleotide sequence: TGTGCCAGCAGTACTACAGCGGGAGCCTACAATGAGCAGTTCTTC.

The V call is TRBV13, the J call TRBJ2-1; tentatively, D is TRBD2 (7 bases). The CDR3 sequence is 19 residues long. The germline V gene encodes CDR1 PRHDT and CDR2 FYEKMQ (reference sequence). V lost 0 bases and J 4 bases, leaving 22 bases between the germline ends. Written as DNA, the CDR3 is TGTGCCAGCAGCTTAGGAGTAGGGACAAGATACGGGAGGTACAATGAGCAGTTCTTC. It codes for CASSLGVGTRYGRYNEQFF.